These 20 T cell receptor beta chains share one sample of origin, sequenced in a study of T cell repertoires in cytomegalovirus infection. In TCRdb, the reads were re-called with MiXCR into one record per CDR3 protein. The sample has around 440,000 distinct CDR3 sequences; approximately 10% are singletons. Sample: PBMCs. The receptors were gathered from a human donor in good health (CMV status not recorded). Some clones in this sample may be carry-over from other donors' samples.

The sample holds many counts of this clonotype. The chain carries TRBV5-4 and TRBJ1-5, with 12 bases matching TRBD1. V trimming: 0 bases; J trimming: 7 bases; junction bases outside the gene matches: 5. This CDR3 contains 16 residues. In germline, CDR1 is SGHNT, CDR2 YYREEE (reference sequence). CDR3 in DNA: TGTGCCAGCAGCTTGGGGGGGACAGGGGGCATCCAGCCCCAGCATTTT. Its protein product is CASSLGGTGGIQPQHF.

This clonotype was detected many times. The rearrangement links TRBV7-9 to TRBJ2-1; the match to TRBD2 covers 11 bases. V shed 1 base, J shed 11 bases, and the junction held 13 bases outside the gene matches. The CDR3 is made up of 17 amino acids. CDR1 is SEHNR, CDR2 FQNEAQ, per germline (reference sequence). CDR3 amino acids: CASSLGAETSGTDKQFF. CDR3 sequence (DNA): TGTGCCAGCAGCTTAGGGGCGGAGACTAGCGGGACTGATAAGCAGTTCTTC.

This clonotype has at least ten counts. The V and J genes are TRBV11-3 and TRBJ2-2; D may be TRBD2 (6 bases). The germline V gene encodes CDR1 SGHNT and CDR2 YENEEA. This CDR3 contains 14 residues. The V end was cut by 0 bases, the J end by 6 bases, with 8 bases between. The CDR3 loop reads CASSLDRRAGELFF. CDR3 nucleotides: TGTGCCAGCAGCTTAGATCGGAGGGCCGGGGAGCTGTTTTTT.

The table lists this clonotype with many counts. The chain is built from TRBV19 and TRBJ1-2; D gene unclear. In germline, CDR1 is LNHDA, CDR2 SQIVND (reference sequence). The V gene lost 1 base and the J gene lost 0 bases, with 9 bases spanning the gap. The CDR3 length is 15 residues. Written as DNA, the CDR3 is TGTGCCAGTAGTATAGGACCCCGAGCTAACTATGGCTACACCTTC. Translating gives CASSIGPRANYGYTF.

V usage is TRBV27 and J usage is TRBJ2-7, with 7 bases identical to TRBD2. The germline CDR1 and CDR2 sequences are MNHEY and SMNVEV (reference sequence). The CDR3 extends over 14 amino acids. With V trimmed by 6 bases and J by 3 bases, 8 bases remained unmatched. CDR3 in amino acids: CASSVGGSHYEQYF. CDR3 nucleotide sequence: TGTGCCAGCAGCGTGGGAGGGTCGCACTACGAGCAGTACTTC.

On this clonotype: This clone may be a read error of a much larger clone one base away. This sequence joins TRBV29-1 and TRBJ2-1; D is perhaps TRBD1 (5 bases). V was shortened by 3 bases and J by 8 bases, with 17 bases between the two germline ends. The germline gives CDR1 SQVTM, CDR2 ANQGSEA. This CDR3 has 14 residues. CDR3 bases: TGCAGCGTTGACGGCGTAGGGTTCAGGGATGAGCAGTTCTTC. Translated: CSVDGVGFRDEQFF.

This clonotype turned up a few times. The chain uses TRBV28 and TRBJ2-1; D is ambiguous. The CDR3 covers 15 residues. CDR1 and CDR2 (germline): MDHEN, SYDVKM. The V and J ends lost 1 base and 5 bases respectively, with 12 bases between them. The CDR3 nucleotides are TGTGCCAGCAGTTTATCGGTTCCACCGAACAATGAGCAGTTCTTC. Protein product: CASSLSVPPNNEQFF.

This clonotype was detected many times. The CDR3 coding sequence is TGTGCCAGCAGTGTCACAGGGGTGGACACTGAAGCTTTCTTT. It translates to CASSVTGVDTEAFF. The chain joins TRBV12-3 or TRBV12-4 to TRBJ1-1; 7 bases map to TRBD1. The CDR3 is made up of 14 amino acids. V shed 5 bases, J shed 3 bases, and the junction held 6 bases outside the gene matches.

This chain joins TRBV6-2 or TRBV6-3 and TRBJ2-1; TRBD2 matches 14 bases. CDR3 size: 17 residues. After removal of 0 bases from V and 6 bases from J, the junction contained 4 bases not matched to a gene. In germline, CDR1 is MNHEY, CDR2 SVGEGT. This CDR3 reads CASSYSRLAGGPNEQFF. CDR3 nucleotide sequence: TGTGCCAGCAGTTACTCGAGACTAGCGGGAGGGCCCAATGAGCAGTTCTTC.

A few counts support this clonotype. The chain links TRBV20-1 to TRBJ1-6, with D tentatively TRBD1 (6 bases). Per the germline V gene, CDR1 is DFQATT and CDR2 is SNEGSKA (reference sequence). Trimming removed 4 bases from V and 3 bases from J, with 10 bases in between. This CDR3 region has 14 residues. The CDR3 here is CSAMDSYYNSPLHF. The CDR3 region has the DNA TGCAGTGCTATGGACAGTTACTATAATTCACCCCTCCACTTT.

Ten or more counts support this clonotype. This rearrangement joins TRBV19 to TRBJ2-3; D remains ambiguous. The germline V and J ends were trimmed by 3 bases and 0 bases, with 10 bases remaining between them. This CDR3 contains 15 residues. Germline loops: CDR1 LNHDA, CDR2 SQIVND (reference sequence). Written as DNA, the CDR3 is TGTGCCAGTAGTATGGTCCTGGGAAGCACAGATACGCAGTATTTT. Translation: CASSMVLGSTDTQYF.

Ten or more counts support this clonotype. The chain combines TRBV6-1 with TRBJ1-2; possibly TRBD1 for D (6 bases). The CDR3 is 12 amino acids. Germline loops: CDR1 MNHNS, CDR2 SASEGT. V dropped 5 bases and J dropped 8 bases, with 12 bases sitting between them. The CDR3 spells CASSFRGAGYTF. CDR3 nucleotide sequence: TGTGCCAGCAGTTTCAGGGGAGCCGGCTACACCTTC.

There are many counts of this clonotype. The CDR3 loop reads CATSQRGKAFF. CDR3 DNA: TGTGCCACCTCCCAAAGGGGGAAGGCTTTCTTT. The rearrangement links TRBV19 to TRBJ1-1; D possibly corresponds to TRBD1 (6 bases). The CDR3 runs 11 residues. Germline CDR1 reads LNHDA; CDR2 reads SQIVND (reference sequence). Trimming left V 10 bases short and J 11 bases short, with 17 bases between.

The V call is TRBV7-9, the J call TRBJ2-1, with TRBD1 matching over 9 bases. Germline values: CDR1 SEHNR, CDR2 FQNEAQ (reference sequence). V shed 5 bases and J 8 bases; nucleotides not matched to a gene: 7. The CDR3 is 14 amino acids. CDR3 residues: CASSPTTGGYEQFF. CDR3 DNA: TGTGCCAGCAGCCCAACGACAGGGGGGTATGAGCAGTTCTTC.

There are many counts of this clonotype. This sequence joins TRBV11-2 and TRBJ1-6; D remains ambiguous. The CDR3 covers 14 residues. V was trimmed by 4 bases and J by 10 bases, leaving 14 bases between them. Germline CDR1 reads SGHAT; CDR2 reads FQNNGV. The CDR3 region is CASSSRGRVSPLHF. The CDR3 DNA reads TGTGCCAGCAGCTCCCGAGGACGGGTATCACCCCTCCACTTT.

Ten or more counts support this clonotype. V is TRBV7-9 and J is TRBJ1-5; maybe TRBD1 (5 bases). This CDR3 has 12 amino acids. The germline gives CDR1 SEHNR, CDR2 FQNEAQ (reference sequence). With 6 bases removed from V and 9 bases from J, the gap between germline ends came to 12 bases. This CDR3 reads CASSSTGGPQHF. The CDR3 nucleotides read TGTGCCAGCAGTTCAACCGGGGGGCCCCAGCATTTT.

This clonotype was seen a handful of times. A much larger clonotype is one base distant, so this may be a read error. J is TRBJ1-2 and V is TRBV29-1; tentative D call: TRBD1 (5 bases). The CDR3 loop spans 13 amino acids. Germline CDR1 and CDR2: SQVTM and ANQGSEA. The CDR3 reads CSVGLNRTWEPRF. CDR3 DNA sequence: TGCAGCGTCGGCCTTAATCGGACATGGGAGCCGCGCTTC.

There are many counts of this clonotype. The chain carries TRBV7-3 and TRBJ2-2; the D gene is possibly TRBD2 (5 bases). Trimming took off 6 bases at V and 0 bases at J, with 14 bases between the two ends. The germline CDR1 and CDR2 sequences are SGHTA and FQGTGA. The CDR3 runs to 16 residues. The CDR3 DNA is TGTGCCAGCAGTTATCTATCCGGGGCGAACACCGGGGAGCTGTTTTTT. Its protein is CASSYLSGANTGELFF.

The chain combines TRBV6-6 with TRBJ2-2, with 11 nucleotides matching TRBD2. CDR3 length equals 16 residues. Germline V lookup: CDR1 MNHNY, CDR2 SVGAGI (reference sequence). The trim removed 5 bases at V and 2 bases at J, leaving 4 bases unmatched. CDR3 protein: CASSPLAGGNTGELFF. CDR3 bases: TGTGCCAGCAGTCCCCTAGCGGGAGGCAACACCGGGGAGCTGTTTTTT.

This clonotype was seen at least ten times. This sequence joins TRBV5-5 and TRBJ2-4, with a tentative D call TRBD2 (6 bases). Germline CDR1 and CDR2: SGHKS and YYEKEE (reference sequence). This CDR3 is 17 amino acids long. Trimming shortened V by 4 bases and J by 1 base, and 18 bases separated the two germline ends. The CDR3 loop is CASSVDFVAGAKNIQYF. The CDR3 DNA reads as TGTGCCAGCAGCGTGGACTTTGTGGCGGGGGCCAAAAACATTCAGTACTTC.